The present entry profiles one T cell receptor beta chain with its context. Its antigen is unidentified. CDR3 length: 14 residues. Germline V gene sequence: CDR1 SQVTM, CDR2 ANQGSEA. The V and J ends lost 7 bases and 7 bases respectively, with 22 bases between them. Among the approximately 110 subjects of the validation cohort, separate from the roughly 730-subject first cohort, were the donors. Data came from immunoSEQ multiplex PCR; TCRdb stores just in-frame clones and leaves some out. The table lists fewer than 250,000 clones, around four fifths of them singletons. This sample is part of a study of cytomegalovirus exposure and HLA in healthy donors. Study observations and caveats: Subsequent analysis found a tendency for first-cohort TCR clusters to co-occur within the 90 to 150 validation repertoires.

The chain has TRBV29-1 and TRBJ1-2; no definite D call. The sequence derives from a woman in her late teens or twenties in good health and CMV-seronegative. The sequencing input was PBMCs. CDR3 residues: CSAGWGNSKGGYTF. For the CDR3, the DNA is TGCAGCGCTGGGTGGGGAAACTCAAAGGGTGGCTACACCTTC.